This is a list of T cell receptor beta chains from one sample in a study of beta chain features in type 1 diabetes. Method: immunoSEQ multiplex PCR; TCRdb's copy keeps in-frame clones and lacks some. The sample has 200,000 to 300,000 clones, roughly a tenth seen once; the top ten hold over 0.015%. Sequenced sample: naive CD4+ T cells from blood. The receptors come from a man aged 30-40 years with type 1 diabetes. Both conserved end residues are part of each CDR3. The D gene is left open where the match is weak. Size tells how often a clone was seen (once, few, many) or the class of an expanded clone, and some rows leave it out.

j_gene | v_gene | d_gene | abundance | CDR3aa | CDR3nt
TRBJ2-7 | TRBV11-2 | TRBD2 | - | CASRFSGGYEQYF | TGTGCCAGCAGGTTCAGCGGGGGCTACGAGCAGTACTTC
TRBJ2-5 | TRBV19 | TRBD2 | - | CASSDSGGTQYF | TGTGCCAGTAGTGACTCGGGGGGGACCCAGTACTTC
TRBJ2-7 | TRBV2 | TRBD2 | - | CAGGGGPSYEQYF | TGTGCCGGGGGGGGTGGGCCATCCTACGAGCAGTACTTC
TRBJ1-5 | TRBV19 | TRBD1 | - | CASSSLGQGNNQPQHF | TGTGCCAGTAGTTCCCTGGGACAGGGGAACAATCAGCCCCAGCATTTT
TRBJ1-2 | TRBV29-1 | - | few | CSVEGDTTNYGYTF | TGCAGCGTTGAGGGGGACACAACTAACTATGGCTACACCTTC
TRBJ1-2 | TRBV5-1 | - | - | CASSFTGLDYGYTF | TGCGCCAGCAGCTTTACAGGGTTGGACTATGGCTACACCTTC
TRBJ2-5 | TRBV19 | - | - | CASSMSWRVRETQYF | TGTGCCAGTAGTATGAGCTGGAGGGTGCGAGAGACCCAGTACTTC
TRBJ2-3 | TRBV9 | - | few | CASSVTGTRLDTQYF | TGTGCCAGCAGCGTAACGGGTACGCGTTTAGATACGCAGTATTTT
TRBJ2-1 | TRBV12-5 | TRBD2 | - | CASGLVLGGGRGNEQFF | TGTGCTAGTGGTTTGGTACTCGGCGGGGGGCGAGGGAATGAGCAGTTCTTC
TRBJ2-3 | TRBV30 | TRBD2 | - | CAWSSQRGGPDTQYF | TGTGCCTGGAGTAGTCAGCGGGGGGGCCCGGATACGCAGTATTTT
TRBJ2-2 | TRBV6-1 | - | - | CASSEASRAGTGELFF | TGTGCCAGCAGTGAAGCGTCGAGGGCGGGGACCGGGGAGCTGTTTTTT
TRBJ2-5 | TRBV2 | - | - | CASSETEETQYF | TGTGCCAGCAGTGAGACAGAAGAGACCCAGTACTTC
TRBJ2-7 | TRBV9 | TRBD1 | - | CASSVAGQGMEQYF | TGTGCCAGCAGCGTAGCGGGACAGGGGATGGAGCAGTACTTC
TRBJ1-6 | TRBV15 | - | - | CATSRDSGRLSSPLHF | TGTGCCACCAGCAGAGATTCAGGGCGGCTGAGTTCACCCCTCCACTTT
TRBJ1-2 | TRBV5-1 | - | - | CASSLQTANYGYTF | TGCGCCAGCAGCCTCCAGACAGCGAACTATGGCTACACCTTC
TRBJ2-1 | TRBV28 | TRBD1 | - | CASSLAGTGGNEQFF | TGTGCCAGCAGCTTAGCCGGGACAGGGGGCAATGAGCAGTTCTTC
TRBJ2-4 | TRBV6-5 | TRBD1 | - | CASSLGQGSIQYF | TGTGCCAGCAGCCTAGGACAGGGCTCCATTCAGTACTTC
TRBJ1-2 | TRBV13 | TRBD1 | few | CASSRLTGGNYGYTF | TGTGCCAGCAGCCGACTGACAGGGGGCAACTATGGCTACACCTTC
TRBJ1-2 | TRBV29-1 | - | few | CSASALNYGYTF | TGCAGCGCTAGTGCCCTTAACTATGGCTACACCTTC
TRBJ1-1 | TRBV29-1 | TRBD1 | - | CSANRGGRLNTEAFF | TGCAGCGCCAACAGGGGTGGCCGGCTGAACACTGAAGCTTTCTTT
TRBJ2-5 | TRBV4-1 | TRBD2 | - | CASSQDRASGGQETQYF | TGCGCCAGCAGCCAAGATCGGGCTAGCGGGGGCCAAGAGACCCAGTACTTC
TRBJ2-3 | TRBV4-1 | TRBD2 | few | CASSLAGVSTDTQYF | TGCGCCAGCAGCCTGGCGGGGGTTAGCACAGATACGCAGTATTTT
TRBJ2-3 | TRBV4-2 | TRBD2 | few | CASSPGTSGTDTQYF | TGTGCCAGCAGCCCCGGGACTAGCGGCACAGATACGCAGTATTTT
TRBJ1-2 | TRBV9 | - | few | CASSVDGVRGYTF | TGTGCCAGCAGCGTAGACGGGGTGAGAGGCTACACCTTC
TRBJ2-3 | TRBV7-9 | TRBD1 | - | CASSFVRDRHTDTQYF | TGTGCCAGCAGTTTCGTACGGGACAGACACACAGATACGCAGTATTTT
TRBJ2-7 | TRBV28 | TRBD1 | - | CASRLGQDNEQYF | TGTGCCAGCAGACTCGGACAGGATAACGAGCAGTACTTC
TRBJ1-4 | TRBV29-1 | TRBD1 | few | CSVSRGHKEKLFF | TGCAGCGTTTCTAGGGGGCACAAGGAAAAACTGTTTTTT
TRBJ2-5 | TRBV29-1 | TRBD1 | few | CSVTGGEETQYF | TGCAGCGTCACAGGGGGAGAAGAGACCCAGTACTTC
TRBJ1-2 | TRBV5-4 | TRBD1 | - | CASSVDRGNYGYTF | TGTGCCAGCAGCGTAGACAGGGGGAACTATGGCTACACCTTC
TRBJ2-3 | TRBV11-2 | - | few | CASSLKGADTQYF | TGTGCCAGCAGCTTAAAGGGGGCAGATACGCAGTATTTT
TRBJ1-2 | TRBV20-1 | - | - | CSALERGGYTF | TGCAGTGCCCTGGAGCGGGGTGGCTACACCTTC
TRBJ2-2 | TRBV25-1 | TRBD2 | - | CASGLAGPRAGELFF | TGTGCCAGCGGATTAGCGGGCCCTCGGGCCGGGGAGCTGTTTTTT
TRBJ2-1 | TRBV7-3 | - | few | CASSLMTDNEQFF | TGTGCCAGCAGCTTAATGACAGACAATGAGCAGTTCTTC
TRBJ1-5 | TRBV10-3 | TRBD1 | - | CAISGGQGNQPQHF | TGTGCCATCAGTGGGGGACAGGGAAATCAGCCCCAGCATTTT
TRBJ2-7 | TRBV2 | - | few | CASARVPYEQYF | TGTGCCAGCGCCAGGGTCCCCTACGAGCAGTACTTC
TRBJ2-7 | TRBV7-2 | TRBD1 | - | CASSLGDRDEQYF | TGTGCCAGCAGCTTAGGGGACAGGGACGAGCAGTACTTC
TRBJ2-7 | TRBV5-1 | - | - | CASSPGTAGEQYF | TGCGCCAGCAGCCCAGGGACTGCCGGCGAGCAGTACTTC
TRBJ2-3 | TRBV5-4 | - | - | CASSFPSQASTDTQYF | TGTGCCAGCAGCTTCCCCAGTCAGGCTAGCACAGATACGCAGTATTTT
TRBJ1-5 | TRBV7-9 | - | few | CASSLYLTPVAEEQPQHF | TGTGCCAGCAGCTTATATCTCACCCCTGTAGCGGAGGAACAGCCCCAGCATTTT
TRBJ1-5 | TRBV25-1 | - | few | CASSVTGSNQPQHF | TGTGCCAGCAGTGTTACGGGTAGCAATCAGCCCCAGCATTTT
TRBJ2-3 | TRBV15 | - | few | CATSRDGSTDTQYF | TGTGCCACCAGCAGAGATGGCTCCACAGATACGCAGTATTTT
TRBJ2-1 | TRBV5-1 | TRBD1 | few | CASSPEPDRDNEQFF | TGCGCCAGCAGCCCCGAGCCGGACAGGGACAATGAGCAGTTCTTC
TRBJ2-7 | TRBV9 | TRBD2 | - | CASSVGIGRGDEQYF | TGTGCCAGCAGCGTAGGAATCGGGAGGGGCGACGAGCAGTACTTC
TRBJ1-1 | TRBV25-1 | - | - | CASRVSRGNTEAFF | TGTGCCAGCAGGGTAAGCAGAGGTAACACTGAAGCTTTCTTT
TRBJ2-3 | TRBV5-1 | - | few | CASRTGQYTDTQYF | TGCGCCAGCCGTACCGGACAGTACACAGATACGCAGTATTTT
TRBJ2-1 | TRBV2 | - | - | CASMAGSYNEQFF | TGTGCCAGCATGGCGGGATCCTACAATGAGCAGTTCTTC
TRBJ1-1 | TRBV7-3 | - | few | CASSLGGSLTEAFF | TGTGCCAGCAGCCTTGGGGGGTCGCTCACTGAAGCTTTCTTT
TRBJ1-1 | TRBV5-6 | - | - | CASSVQGLNTEAFF | TGTGCCAGCAGCGTACAGGGTCTGAACACTGAAGCTTTCTTT
TRBJ1-2 | TRBV6-1 | - | - | CASRADSYGYTF | TGTGCCAGCAGAGCGGACAGCTATGGCTACACCTTC